This passage covers 2 T cell receptor beta chains from one sample sequenced in a study of shared clonotypes between healthy human individuals. Method: immunoSEQ multiplex PCR; TCRdb's copy keeps in-frame clones and lacks some. The table has about 710,000 clones, around 78% seen once. Sequenced sample: memory CD4+ T cells sorted from blood. Subset specified: CD45RA-negative fraction. These receptors were collected from a woman younger than 45 in good health.

This clone was seen a single time. The chain carries TRBV28 and TRBJ2-2; D not resolved. Trimming took off 6 bases at V and 4 bases at J, with 6 bases between the two ends. CDR1 is MDHEN, CDR2 SYDVKM, per germline. CDR3 length: 12 residues. The CDR3 nucleotides are TGTGCCAGCAGAAAGGGCACCGGGGAGCTGTTTTTT. This sequence encodes CASRKGTGELFF.

The J gene is TRBJ2-7, the V gene TRBV4-2; D possibly corresponds to TRBD1 (6 bases). This CDR3 spans 15 amino acids. CDR1 LGHNA and CDR2 YNFKEQ come from the germline V gene. V dropped 1 base and J dropped 2 bases, with 12 bases sitting between them. The CDR3 coding sequence is TGTGCCAGCAGCCAAGCTGGGCAGGGGCCCTACGAGCAGTACTTC. Its translation is CASSQAGQGPYEQYF.